A single sample gave rise to the 4 T cell receptor beta chains below, sequenced in a study of T cell responses to AZD1222 COVID-19 vaccine. Some clones are missing from TCRdb's copy, which holds only in-frame ones; the method was immunoSEQ multiplex PCR. The sample includes under 100,000 clones, about 90% of them seen just once. The starting material was peripheral blood, obtained on day 0 of AZD1222 vaccination. These receptors were collected from an adult in good health.

This clone was counted once. J is TRBJ1-5 and V is TRBV3-1 (or the pseudogene TRBV3-2); D not certain. CDR1 is LGHDT and CDR2 is YNNKEL in the germline V gene (reference sequence). This CDR3 comprises 15 residues. V was pared by 1 base and J by 6 bases, with 13 bases between. CDR3 nucleotides: TGTGCCAGCAGCCAAGTTTCTGGTGCTGGTCAGCCCCAGCATTTT. Translating it yields CASSQVSGAGQPQHF.

The sample holds one count of this clone. The chain links TRBV19 to TRBJ2-1; D gene uncertain. V lost 4 bases and J lost 6, with 13 bases in between. Germline V gene sequence: CDR1 LNHDA, CDR2 SQIVND (reference sequence). The CDR3 has 14 residues. The DNA for the CDR3 is TGTGCCAGTAGTAGGGGATACGCCTCCAATGAGCAGTTCTTC. Its translation is CASSRGYASNEQFF.

The V gene is TRBV19, the J gene TRBJ1-2; D gene ambiguous. The CDR3 covers 12 residues. V was cut by 4 bases and J by 2 bases, with 5 bases left in between. Germline V lookup: CDR1 LNHDA, CDR2 SQIVND (reference sequence). CDR3 DNA: TGTGCCAGTAGTAGCAGGAACTATGGCTACACCTTC. This codes for CASSSRNYGYTF.

This clone was seen just once. The V gene is TRBV6-1, the J gene TRBJ2-2; 7 nucleotides match TRBD2. J gave up 5 bases and V 3 bases, and 15 bases lay outside the gene matches. Germline values: CDR1 MNHNS, CDR2 SASEGT. CDR3 size: 18 residues. CDR3: CASSERYGGSVRTGELFF. The CDR3 bases are TGTGCCAGCAGTGAGAGGTATGGCGGGAGTGTGAGGACCGGGGAGCTGTTTTTT.